These 23 T cell receptor beta chains were sequenced from one sample in a study of shared clonotypes between healthy human individuals. CD8 cells regarded as naive lacked CD45RO, were positively chosen for CCR7, and omitted terminally differentiated effector memory CD45RA+ cells. Method: immunoSEQ multiplex PCR; TCRdb's copy keeps in-frame clones and lacks some. The table records about 550,000 clones, around 95% of them present only once. Input material: naive CD8+ T cells sorted from blood. These receptors were taken from a woman between 25 and 40 years old in good health.

V is TRBV19 and J is TRBJ2-2, with D possibly matching TRBD2 (5 bases). The CDR3 is 15 residues long. V was clipped by 5 bases and J by 0 bases, with 10 bases between them. CDR1 LNHDA and CDR2 SQIVND come from the germline V gene (reference sequence). CDR3 sequence: CASSVLRANTGELFF. DNA for the CDR3: TGTGCCAGTAGTGTTTTGCGGGCGAACACCGGGGAGCTGTTTTTT.

The chain joins TRBV27 to TRBJ2-1, with TRBD2 matching over 8 bases. CDR3 length: 14 residues. Germline trimming cut 6 bases from V and 5 bases from J; bases unmatched to any gene: 6. CDR1 and CDR2 (germline): MNHEY, SMNVEV (reference sequence). Here the CDR3 DNA reads TGTGCCAGCAGATTCGGGGGGGCAAACAATGAGCAGTTCTTC. The encoded protein is CASRFGGANNEQFF.

The V gene is TRBV7-9, the J gene TRBJ2-7; possible D gene TRBD1, 6 bases. Trimming removed 3 bases from V and 2 bases from J, with 14 bases in between. Germline V gives CDR1 SEHNR, CDR2 FQNEAQ (reference sequence). CDR3 size: 15 residues. CDR3: CASSLQQGFTYEQYF. The CDR3 coding sequence is TGTGCCAGCAGCTTGCAGCAGGGGTTTACCTACGAGCAGTACTTC.

The rearrangement joins TRBV28 to TRBJ1-2; TRBD1 matches 9 bases. From germline, CDR1 is MDHEN and CDR2 SYDVKM. Trimming at V came to 7 bases and at J to 4 bases, leaving 10 bases not matched to a gene. The CDR3 is 15 amino acids. The CDR3 loop is CASNLGTGSRYGYTF. DNA for the CDR3: TGTGCCAGCAACTTGGGGACAGGGTCGCGCTATGGCTACACCTTC.

This clone showed up just once. The rearrangement joins TRBV9 to TRBJ2-1, with D possibly TRBD2 on 5 matching bases. Trimming removed 0 bases from V and 6 bases from J, with 13 bases in between. The CDR3 extends over 15 amino acids. CDR1 is SGDLS and CDR2 is YYNGEE in the germline V gene. The CDR3 region is CASSVADPRGNEQFF. The CDR3 DNA is TGTGCCAGCAGCGTAGCAGACCCCCGGGGCAATGAGCAGTTCTTC.

This clone was counted a single time. This chain joins TRBV5-4 and TRBJ2-4, with D possibly being TRBD1 or TRBD2 (5 bases each). Deletions cut 4 bases from V and 0 bases from J, with 11 bases between. Germline V gives CDR1 SGHNT, CDR2 YYREEE (reference sequence). The CDR3 spans 15 residues. The CDR3 sequence: CASSGGALAKNIQYF. The CDR3 DNA sequence: TGTGCCAGCAGCGGGGGTGCACTAGCCAAAAACATTCAGTACTTC.

The V call is TRBV19, the J call TRBJ1-5; D perhaps matches TRBD1 (6 bases). This CDR3 contains 18 residues. V lost 0 bases, J lost 5 bases, and 20 bases lay in between. The V gene's germline CDR1 is LNHDA and CDR2 SQIVND (reference sequence). The CDR3, as DNA: TGTGCCAGTAGTATAGATTTATTTACGGGGGCTGCGGATCAGCCCCAGCATTTT. The encoded protein is CASSIDLFTGAADQPQHF.

A few counts support this clone. The same CDR3 can be traced to other DNA sequences in this sample. J is TRBJ2-7 and V is TRBV27; D uncertain. The germline V and J ends were trimmed by 0 bases and 0 bases, with 6 bases remaining between them. The CDR3 is 14 residues long. CDR1 and CDR2 from the germline V gene are MNHEY and SMNVEV (reference sequence). The CDR3 loop is CASSLSPSSYEQYF. The CDR3 region has the DNA TGTGCCAGCAGTTTATCCCCAAGCTCCTACGAGCAGTACTTC.

The rearrangement joins TRBV27 to TRBJ2-7, with TRBD1 as a possible D gene (5 bases). V lost 5 bases and J 2 bases, leaving 10 bases between the germline ends. Germline lookup yields CDR1 MNHEY and CDR2 SMNVEV (reference sequence). The CDR3 runs to 13 residues. As DNA, the CDR3 is TGTGCCAGCAGTCAAGGACAAACCTACGAGCAGTACTTC. Its protein product is CASSQGQTYEQYF.

This chain uses TRBV5-1 with TRBJ2-7, with 7 bases matching TRBD1. In germline, CDR1 is SGHRS, CDR2 YFSETQ. V shed 2 bases, J shed 0 bases, and the junction held 5 bases outside the gene matches. The CDR3 sequence is 15 residues long. CDR3 bases: TGCGCCAGCAGCTTAGCACAGGGGACCTCCTACGAGCAGTACTTC. Amino acids: CASSLAQGTSYEQYF.

The V call is TRBV28, the J call TRBJ1-2; maybe TRBD1 (5 bases). The germline V gene encodes CDR1 MDHEN and CDR2 SYDVKM. Trimming removed 5 bases at V and 8 bases at J, with 12 bases between. The CDR3 length is 12 residues. In DNA form, the CDR3 reads TGTGCCAGCAGTCGGGACTTGGGGGGCTACACCTTC. It translates to CASSRDLGGYTF.

This clone was seen just once. This chain uses TRBV9 with TRBJ2-5; no clear D. From germline, CDR1 is SGDLS and CDR2 YYNGEE. Trimming cost V 1 base and J 3 bases, with 10 bases left between them. The CDR3 extends over 14 amino acids. The CDR3 spells CASSVSLAEETQYF. Written as DNA, the CDR3 is TGTGCCAGCAGCGTATCCCTCGCGGAAGAGACCCAGTACTTC.

The V gene is TRBV19, the J gene TRBJ2-7; D is undetermined. In germline, CDR1 is LNHDA, CDR2 SQIVND (reference sequence). The CDR3 contains 13 residues. Deletions cut 9 bases from V and 5 bases from J, with 17 bases between. The CDR3 spells CASLDPELDEQYF. The CDR3 coding sequence is TGTGCCAGCCTGGACCCCGAGCTTGACGAGCAGTACTTC. The whole variable domain, filled in from reference TRBV19 and TRBJ2-7, reads DGGITQSPKYLFRKEGQNVTLSCEQNLNHDAMYWYRQDPGQGLRLIYYSQIVNDFQKGDIAEGYSVSREKKESFPLTVTSAQKNPTAFYLCASLDPELDEQYFGPGTRLTVT.

J is TRBJ2-3 and V is TRBV13; the match to TRBD2 covers 9 bases. The J segment lost 2 bases and the V segment lost 4 bases, leaving 7 bases of the junction unmatched. CDR3 length: 16 amino acids. Germline CDR1 and CDR2: PRHDT and FYEKMQ (reference sequence). CDR3 sequence (DNA): TGTGCCAGCAGCTCCCGACTAGCGGCACTCACAGATACGCAGTATTTT. Translated: CASSSRLAALTDTQYF. Filled out from reference TRBV13 and TRBJ2-3, the complete variable domain reads AAGVIQSPRHLIKEKRETATLKCYPIPRHDTVYWYQQGPGQDPQFLISFYEKMQSDKGSIPDRFSAQQFSDYHSELNMSSLELGDSALYFCASSSRLAALTDTQYFGPGTRLTVL.

The gene calls are TRBV28 and TRBJ2-7; 7 bases map to TRBD2. The CDR3 is 16 residues long. Germline CDR1 MDHEN, CDR2 SYDVKM. Trimming took 4 bases from V and 5 from J; bases not matched to a gene: 14. The CDR3 loop reads CASSWPPGGSTDEQYF. DNA of the CDR3: TGTGCCAGCAGTTGGCCGCCTGGCGGGAGCACCGACGAGCAGTACTTC. The complete variable domain, with remaining parts taken from reference TRBV28 and TRBJ2-7, reads DVKVTQSSRYLVKRTGEKVFLECVQDMDHENMFWYRQDPGLGLRLIYFSYDVKMKEKGDIPEGYSVSREKKERFSLILESASTNQTSMYLCASSWPPGGSTDEQYFGPGTRLTVT.

J is TRBJ2-1 and V is TRBV11-1; TRBD2 aligns across 10 bases. CDR1 and CDR2 (germline): SGHAT, FQDESV (reference sequence). Trimming took 1 base from V and 4 from J; bases not matched to a gene: 1. The CDR3 consists of 15 residues. The CDR3 here is CASSLGTSGYNEQFF. The CDR3 coding sequence is TGTGCCAGCAGCTTAGGGACTAGCGGTTACAATGAGCAGTTCTTC.

The genes are TRBV10-3 and TRBJ1-5; D gene ambiguous. Trimming pared 2 bases from V and 7 bases from J, leaving 6 bases between. The V gene's germline CDR1 is ENHRY and CDR2 SYGVKD. The CDR3 runs to 12 residues. The CDR3 is CAISEDGQPQHF. The CDR3 DNA is TGTGCCATCAGTGAGGACGGGCAGCCCCAGCATTTT.

This chain links TRBV7-9 with TRBJ2-3, with unresolved D. The CDR3 loop spans 16 amino acids. Germline V gives CDR1 SEHNR, CDR2 FQNEAQ (reference sequence). V lost 2 bases and J 0 bases, leaving 12 bases between the germline ends. In nucleotides, the CDR3 is TGTGCCAGCAGCTTAAGATTTTCTACTAGCACAGATACGCAGTATTTT. It encodes CASSLRFSTSTDTQYF.

The chain carries TRBV27 and TRBJ2-7; the D gene is possibly TRBD1 (5 bases). V was shortened by 2 bases and J by 3 bases, with 11 bases between the two germline ends. The CDR3 has 14 amino acids. Germline V lookup: CDR1 MNHEY, CDR2 SMNVEV (reference sequence). The CDR3, as DNA: TGTGCCAGCAGTTTAAGCGCAGGGTACTACGAGCAGTACTTC. Protein product: CASSLSAGYYEQYF.

The J gene is TRBJ2-1, the V gene TRBV7-8, with D possibly matching TRBD2 (6 bases). This CDR3 spans 15 amino acids. The germline V gene has CDR1 SGHVS and CDR2 FQNEAQ. V gave up 0 bases and J gave up 5 bases, with 11 bases separating them. CDR3 DNA: TGTGCCAGCAGCTTAGCGCTCATAGCGGACAATGAGCAGTTCTTC. Its protein is CASSLALIADNEQFF.

The V call is TRBV27, the J call TRBJ2-7; maybe TRBD1 (5 bases). The germline gives CDR1 MNHEY, CDR2 SMNVEV (reference sequence). The CDR3 has 14 amino acids. V lost 2 bases and J lost 6, with 14 bases in between. Here the CDR3 reads CASSLIGARVEQYF. The CDR3 nucleotides read TGTGCCAGCAGTTTAATAGGGGCAAGGGTCGAGCAGTACTTC.

This clone was seen only once. The chain uses TRBV27 and TRBJ2-1; no definite D call. The CDR3 is made up of 12 amino acids. The germline gives CDR1 MNHEY, CDR2 SMNVEV (reference sequence). Trimming left V 10 bases short and J 8 bases short, with 15 bases between. CDR3: CATYGAADEQFF. CDR3 DNA: TGTGCCACATACGGAGCAGCAGATGAGCAGTTCTTC.

The table lists this clone with a count of one. The chain carries TRBV28 and TRBJ1-1, with D possibly being TRBD1 (5 bases). The V end lost 6 bases, the J end lost 1 base, and 21 bases lay between the germline ends. Germline values: CDR1 MDHEN, CDR2 SYDVKM. There are 17 residues in the CDR3. The CDR3: CASSPRGWTLKNTEAFF. The CDR3 DNA reads as TGTGCCAGCAGCCCTCGTGGTTGGACACTGAAGAACACTGAAGCTTTCTTT. The full variable domain, its missing parts supplied by reference TRBV28 and TRBJ1-1, is DVKVTQSSRYLVKRTGEKVFLECVQDMDHENMFWYRQDPGLGLRLIYFSYDVKMKEKGDIPEGYSVSREKKERFSLILESASTNQTSMYLCASSPRGWTLKNTEAFFGQGTRLTVV.